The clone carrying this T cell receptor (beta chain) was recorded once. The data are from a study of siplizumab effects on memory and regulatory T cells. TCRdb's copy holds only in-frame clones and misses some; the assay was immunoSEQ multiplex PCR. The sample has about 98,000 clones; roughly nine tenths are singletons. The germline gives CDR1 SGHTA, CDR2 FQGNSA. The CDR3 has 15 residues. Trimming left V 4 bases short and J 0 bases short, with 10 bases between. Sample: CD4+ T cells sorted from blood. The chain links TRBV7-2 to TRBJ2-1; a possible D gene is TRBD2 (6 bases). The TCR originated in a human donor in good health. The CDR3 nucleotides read TGTGCCAGCAGCTCCTTGGGGGGCTCCTACAATGAGCAGTTCTTC. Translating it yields CASSSLGGSYNEQFF.